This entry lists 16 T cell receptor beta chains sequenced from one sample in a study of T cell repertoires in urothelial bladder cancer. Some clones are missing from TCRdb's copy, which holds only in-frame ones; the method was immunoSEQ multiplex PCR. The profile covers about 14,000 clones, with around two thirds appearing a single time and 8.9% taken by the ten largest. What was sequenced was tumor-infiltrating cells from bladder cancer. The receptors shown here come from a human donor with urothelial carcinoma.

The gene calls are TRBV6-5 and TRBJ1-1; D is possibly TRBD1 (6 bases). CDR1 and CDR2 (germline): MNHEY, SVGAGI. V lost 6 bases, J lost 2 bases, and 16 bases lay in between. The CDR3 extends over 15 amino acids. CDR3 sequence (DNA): TGTGCCAGCAGACCAATTCAGGGGTATAACACTGAAGCTTTCTTT. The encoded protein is CASRPIQGYNTEAFF.

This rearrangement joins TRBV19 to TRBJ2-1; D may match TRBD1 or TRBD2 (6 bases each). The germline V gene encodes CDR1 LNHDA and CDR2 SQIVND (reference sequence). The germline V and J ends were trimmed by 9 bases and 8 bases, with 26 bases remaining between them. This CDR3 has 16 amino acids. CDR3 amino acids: CASTGERGALNHEQFF. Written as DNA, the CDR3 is TGTGCCAGCACCGGCGAAAGGGGGGCGTTAAATCATGAGCAGTTCTTC.

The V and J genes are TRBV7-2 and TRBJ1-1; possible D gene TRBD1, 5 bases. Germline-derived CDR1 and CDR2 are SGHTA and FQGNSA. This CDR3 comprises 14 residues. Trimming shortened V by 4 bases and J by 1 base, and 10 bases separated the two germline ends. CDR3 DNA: TGTGCCAGCAGCTCTCCTGACAGGAACACTGAAGCTTTCTTT. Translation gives CASSSPDRNTEAFF.

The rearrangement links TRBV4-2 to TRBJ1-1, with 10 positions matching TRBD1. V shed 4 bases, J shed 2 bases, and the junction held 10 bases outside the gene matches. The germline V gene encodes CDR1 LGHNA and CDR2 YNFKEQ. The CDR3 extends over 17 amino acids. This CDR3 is CASSPRTGGGINTEAFF. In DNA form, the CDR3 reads TGTGCCAGCAGCCCCCGGACAGGGGGAGGGATAAACACTGAAGCTTTCTTT.

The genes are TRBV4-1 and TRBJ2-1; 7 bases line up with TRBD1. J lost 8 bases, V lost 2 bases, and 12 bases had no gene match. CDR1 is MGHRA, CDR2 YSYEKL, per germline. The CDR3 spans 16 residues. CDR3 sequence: CASSQISTGNGDEQFF. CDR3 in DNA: TGCGCCAGCAGCCAAATTTCGACAGGGAACGGCGATGAGCAGTTCTTC.

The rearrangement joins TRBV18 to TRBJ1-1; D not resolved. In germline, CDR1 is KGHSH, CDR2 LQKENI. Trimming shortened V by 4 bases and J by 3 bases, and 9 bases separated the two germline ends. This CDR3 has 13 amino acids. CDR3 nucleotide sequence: TGTGCCAGCTCACTGGGGATGGACACTGAAGCTTTCTTT. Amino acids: CASSLGMDTEAFF. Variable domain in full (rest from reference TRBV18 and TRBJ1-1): NAGVMQNPRHLVRRRGQEARLRCSPMKGHSHVYWYRQLPEEGLKFMVYLQKENIIDESGMPKERFSAEFPKEGPSILRIQQVVRGDSAAYFCASSLGMDTEAFFGQGTRLTVV.

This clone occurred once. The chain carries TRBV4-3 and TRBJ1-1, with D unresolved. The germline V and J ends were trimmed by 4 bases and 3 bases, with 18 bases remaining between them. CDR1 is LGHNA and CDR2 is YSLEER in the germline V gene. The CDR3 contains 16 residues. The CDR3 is CASSLASGLRDTEAFF. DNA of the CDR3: TGCGCCAGCAGCCTAGCCTCTGGGTTAAGGGACACTGAAGCTTTCTTT.

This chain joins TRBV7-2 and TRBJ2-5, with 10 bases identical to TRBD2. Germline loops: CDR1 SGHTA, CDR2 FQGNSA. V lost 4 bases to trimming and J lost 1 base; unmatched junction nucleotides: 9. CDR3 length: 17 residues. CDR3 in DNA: TGTGCCAGCAGCTCCACACCCCTAGCGGGGGCCCAAGAGACCCAGTACTTC. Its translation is CASSSTPLAGAQETQYF.

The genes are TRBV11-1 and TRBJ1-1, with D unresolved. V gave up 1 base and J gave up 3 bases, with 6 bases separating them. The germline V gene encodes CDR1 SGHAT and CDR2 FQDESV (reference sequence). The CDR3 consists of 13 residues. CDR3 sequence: CASSLELDTEAFF. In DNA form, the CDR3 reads TGTGCCAGCAGCTTAGAACTGGACACTGAAGCTTTCTTT. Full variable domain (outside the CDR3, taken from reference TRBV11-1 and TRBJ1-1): EAEVAQSPRYKITEKSQAVAFWCDPISGHATLYWYRQILGQGPELLVQFQDESVVDDSQLPKDRFSAERLKGVDSTLKIQPAELGDSAMYLCASSLELDTEAFFGQGTRLTVV.

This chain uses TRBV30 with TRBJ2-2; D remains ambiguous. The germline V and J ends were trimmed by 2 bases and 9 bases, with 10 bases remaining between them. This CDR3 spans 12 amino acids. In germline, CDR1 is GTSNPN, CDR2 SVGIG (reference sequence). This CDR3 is CAWSPQARELFF. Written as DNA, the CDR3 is TGTGCCTGGAGTCCGCAGGCCAGGGAGCTGTTTTTT.

DNA of the CDR3: TGTGCCAGCAGCTTACGGGCCCCGACTAGCGGGGTTCAAGAGACCCAGTACTTC. Protein sequence: CASSLRAPTSGVQETQYF. V and J are TRBV11-2 and TRBJ2-5; TRBD2 matches at 11 bases. With V trimmed by 2 bases and J by 2 bases, 10 bases remained unmatched. The CDR3 contains 18 residues. Germline V lookup: CDR1 SGHAT, CDR2 FQNNGV.

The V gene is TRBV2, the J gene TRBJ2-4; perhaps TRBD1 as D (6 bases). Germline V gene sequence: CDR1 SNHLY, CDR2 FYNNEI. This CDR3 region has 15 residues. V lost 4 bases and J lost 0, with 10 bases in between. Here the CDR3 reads CASSGDILAKNIQYF. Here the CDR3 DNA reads TGTGCCAGCAGTGGGGACATTCTAGCCAAAAACATTCAGTACTTC.

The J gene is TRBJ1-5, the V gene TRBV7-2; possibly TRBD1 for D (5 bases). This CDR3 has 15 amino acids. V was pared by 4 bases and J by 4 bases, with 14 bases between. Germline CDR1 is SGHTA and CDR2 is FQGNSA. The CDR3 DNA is TGTGCCAGCAGCTGGAACCGGGACTTTAATCAGCCCCAGCATTTT. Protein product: CASSWNRDFNQPQHF.

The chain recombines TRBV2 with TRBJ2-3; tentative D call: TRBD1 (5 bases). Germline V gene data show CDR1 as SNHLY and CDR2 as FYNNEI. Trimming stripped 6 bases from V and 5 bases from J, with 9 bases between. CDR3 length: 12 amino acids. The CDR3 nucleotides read TGTGCCAGCAGGGGGCAAGGAGATACGCAGTATTTT. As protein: CASRGQGDTQYF.

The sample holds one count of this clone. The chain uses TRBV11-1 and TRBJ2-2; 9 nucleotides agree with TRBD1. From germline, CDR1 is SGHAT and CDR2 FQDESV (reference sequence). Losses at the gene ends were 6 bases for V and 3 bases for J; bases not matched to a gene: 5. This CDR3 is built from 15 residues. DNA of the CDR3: TGTGCCAGCAGAAGACAGGGGGGAGACACCGGGGAGCTGTTTTTT. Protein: CASRRQGGDTGELFF.

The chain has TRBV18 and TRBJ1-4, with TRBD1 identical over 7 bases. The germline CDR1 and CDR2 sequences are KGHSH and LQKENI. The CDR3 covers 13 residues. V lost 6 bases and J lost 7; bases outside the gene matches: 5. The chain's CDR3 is CASSSTGSEKLFF. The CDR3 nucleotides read TGTGCCAGCTCCTCGACAGGGAGTGAAAAACTGTTTTTT.